Below are 31 T cell receptor beta chains sequenced from a single sample in a study of blood T cell repertoires in COVID-19. Measured with immunoSEQ multiplex PCR; TCRdb has only the in-frame clones, and not every one. The sample carries approximately 130,000 clones, more than 80% recorded once. Material: peripheral blood. The source is a human donor in a cohort sampled during active COVID-19.

The rearrangement uses TRBV7-3 and TRBJ1-1; no clear D gene. Germline assignment: CDR1 SGHTA and CDR2 FQGTGA. The CDR3 loop spans 16 amino acids. Trimming stripped 5 bases from V and 1 base from J, with 17 bases between. CDR3 sequence (DNA): TGTGCCAGCAGCCCCCTGGTCCACCACAAGAACACTGAAGCTTTCTTT. Amino acids: CASSPLVHHKNTEAFF.

The J gene is TRBJ2-1, the V gene TRBV4-3; the match to TRBD1 covers 10 bases. Losses at the gene ends were 3 bases for V and 0 bases for J; bases not matched to a gene: 2. Germline loops: CDR1 LGHNA, CDR2 YSLEER. CDR3 size: 16 residues. CDR3 DNA sequence: TGCGCCAGCAGCCAGGGACAGGGGAGCTCCTACAATGAGCAGTTCTTC. Amino acids: CASSQGQGSSYNEQFF.

V and J are TRBV4-3 and TRBJ2-1; a possible D gene is TRBD2 (5 bases). The CDR3 consists of 18 residues. Germline CDR1 LGHNA, CDR2 YSLEER. With 0 bases removed from V and 7 bases from J, the gap between germline ends came to 22 bases. The CDR3 nucleotides read TGCGCCAGCAGCCAAGACATAATTAGAGGGAGACTTGGGAATGAGCAGTTCTTC. Its translation: CASSQDIIRGRLGNEQFF.

V gene TRBV9 combines with J gene TRBJ2-1, with D possibly TRBD2 on 7 matching bases. In germline, CDR1 is SGDLS, CDR2 YYNGEE. The CDR3 extends over 16 amino acids. V lost 0 bases, J lost 0 bases, and 10 bases lay in between. The CDR3 DNA is TGTGCCAGCAGCGTAGAGGGGGGGAGCTCCTACAATGAGCAGTTCTTC. Encoded protein: CASSVEGGSSYNEQFF.

This clone appeared once. The CDR3 reads CASRTTGVDGYTF. CDR3 sequence (DNA): TGTGCCAGCAGGACGACAGGGGTGGATGGCTACACCTTC. V and J are TRBV12-3 or TRBV12-4 and TRBJ1-2; TRBD1 aligns across 8 bases. V lost 6 bases to trimming and J lost 6 bases; unmatched junction nucleotides: 6. The CDR3 runs 13 residues.

This sequence joins TRBV19 and TRBJ1-5, with a weak D call TRBD1 (5 bases). CDR3 size: 16 residues. Between the trimmed V and J ends, which lost 6 bases and 8 bases, there was a span of 23 bases. CDR1 and CDR2 from the germline V gene are LNHDA and SQIVND (reference sequence). The CDR3 is CASRKGNWEGWEPQHF. The CDR3, as DNA: TGTGCCAGTAGGAAAGGGAATTGGGAGGGGTGGGAGCCCCAGCATTTT.

The chain employs TRBV27 and TRBJ2-1, with D uncertain. V lost 8 bases and J 8 bases, leaving 25 bases between the germline ends. The CDR3 contains 16 residues. The germline CDR1 and CDR2 sequences are MNHEY and SMNVEV (reference sequence). In DNA form, the CDR3 reads TGTGCCAGCTCCTATATTGCTGTTTTGCGGTCTCATGAGCAGTTCTTC. Translating gives CASSYIAVLRSHEQFF.

This rearrangement joins TRBV9 to TRBJ2-5; 11 positions agree with TRBD2. Trimming at V came to 4 bases and at J to 4 bases, leaving 6 bases not matched to a gene. The V gene's germline CDR1 is SGDLS and CDR2 YYNGEE. The CDR3 spans 15 residues. The CDR3 DNA sequence: TGTGCCAGCAGCATACGCGGGACTAGCGGAGAGACCCAGTACTTC. It yields the protein CASSIRGTSGETQYF.

This clone has more than one count but fewer than ten. The chain is built from TRBV30 and TRBJ1-2; D uncertain. V lost 8 bases to trimming and J lost 5 bases, with 9 bases between them. Germline CDR1 GTSNPN, CDR2 SVGIG (reference sequence). The CDR3 totals 10 residues. CDR3: CAVGLYGYTF. CDR3 DNA: TGTGCCGTTGGACTATATGGCTACACCTTC.

V and J are TRBV9 and TRBJ1-6; D perhaps matches TRBD1 (5 bases). The CDR3 has 14 residues. Trimming stripped 6 bases from V and 7 bases from J, with 14 bases between. CDR1 SGDLS and CDR2 YYNGEE come from the germline V gene. CDR3: CASNGGTLNSPLHF. The CDR3 nucleotides read TGTGCCAGCAACGGGGGAACATTGAATTCACCCCTCCACTTT.

The chain joins TRBV9 to TRBJ1-4; unclear D gene. The CDR3 is 13 amino acids. Deletions cut 0 bases from V and 3 bases from J, with 3 bases between. Germline CDR1 SGDLS, CDR2 YYNGEE. The CDR3, as DNA: TGTGCCAGCAGCGTAGGGCCTAATGAAAAACTGTTTTTT. Translation gives CASSVGPNEKLFF.

This sequence joins TRBV18 and TRBJ1-3; 7 nucleotides agree with TRBD1. The V and J ends lost 6 bases and 2 bases, in that order; junction bases with no gene match: 7. This CDR3 has 15 residues. Germline V gene lookup returns CDR1 KGHSH and CDR2 LQKENI. The CDR3 protein is CASSQPGGTGNTIYF. CDR3 nucleotides: TGTGCCAGCTCCCAGCCAGGGGGAACTGGAAACACCATATATTTT.

A single count supports this clone. This sequence joins TRBV6-5 and TRBJ2-7; the match to TRBD2 covers 7 bases. The CDR3 spans 14 residues. The trim removed 6 bases at V and 3 bases at J, leaving 8 bases unmatched. In germline, CDR1 is MNHEY, CDR2 SVGAGI. The CDR3 bases are TGTGCCAGCAGCCTAAGCGGGGCGGACTACGAGCAGTACTTC. It yields the protein CASSLSGADYEQYF.

The gene calls are TRBV6-2 or TRBV6-3 and TRBJ2-5; 11 bases agree with TRBD2. There are 18 residues in the CDR3. V lost 2 bases to trimming and J lost 1 base; unmatched junction nucleotides: 9. Per germline, CDR1 MNHEY and CDR2 SVGEGT. As DNA, the CDR3 is TGTGCCAGCAGTTACCCCGAGCCGGGGACTAGCGGCCAAGAGACCCAGTACTTC. It is translated as CASSYPEPGTSGQETQYF.

The V and J genes are TRBV9 and TRBJ1-1; a possible D gene is TRBD1 (6 bases). Trimming removed 4 bases at V and 1 base at J, with 14 bases between. Germline V gene lookup returns CDR1 SGDLS and CDR2 YYNGEE. The CDR3 is 15 residues long. This CDR3 reads CASSLYGTPNTEAFF. In nucleotides, the CDR3 is TGTGCCAGCAGCCTGTACGGGACACCGAACACTGAAGCTTTCTTT. The full variable domain, rest sourced from reference TRBV9 and TRBJ1-1, is DSGVTQTPKHLITATGQRVTLRCSPRSGDLSVYWYQQSLDQGLQFLIQYYNGEERAKGNILERFSAQQFPDLHSELNLSSLELGDSALYFCASSLYGTPNTEAFFGQGTRLTVV.

Concerning this clone itself: In the same sample, other DNA sequences code for this CDR3. V gene TRBV6-5 combines with J gene TRBJ1-5; TRBD1 aligns across 7 bases. The CDR3 extends over 14 amino acids. V lost 7 bases, J lost 4 bases, and 7 bases stayed unmatched. Germline lookup yields CDR1 MNHEY and CDR2 SVGAGI. CDR3 in amino acids: CASTEGASNQPQHF. CDR3 in DNA: TGTGCCAGCACGGAGGGGGCTTCAAATCAGCCCCAGCATTTT.

The chain joins TRBV19 to TRBJ1-1, with 7 bases fitting TRBD1. From germline, CDR1 is LNHDA and CDR2 SQIVND (reference sequence). The length of the CDR3 is 15 residues. V trimming: 3 bases; J trimming: 5 bases; junction bases outside the gene matches: 9. DNA for the CDR3: TGTGCCAGTAGTATTAGAGGACAGGTGGGGACTGAAGCTTTCTTT. Its protein product is CASSIRGQVGTEAFF.

This chain connects TRBV29-1 to TRBJ2-1; 8 nucleotides line up with TRBD2. Germline V gene data show CDR1 as SQVTM and CDR2 as ANQGSEA. The length of the CDR3 is 14 residues. Unmatched junction bases numbered 12, after V lost 5 bases and J lost 9 bases. In DNA, the CDR3 is TGCAGCGTTAGACCGGGAGGGCAGGTCGGTGAGCAGTTCTTC. This codes for CSVRPGGQVGEQFF.

This chain joins TRBV3-1 (or the pseudogene TRBV3-2) and TRBJ1-4; TRBD1 might be the D (5 bases). V was shortened by 0 bases and J by 6 bases, with 11 bases between the two germline ends. Germline V CDR1 and CDR2: LGHDT, YNNKEL (reference sequence). The CDR3 runs 15 residues. The CDR3 loop is CASSQETAGHEKLFF. DNA for the CDR3: TGTGCCAGCAGCCAAGAAACGGCGGGGCATGAAAAACTGTTTTTT.

This rearrangement joins TRBV5-1 to TRBJ1-1; no firm D call. The V end lost 0 bases, the J end lost 8 bases, and 11 bases lay between the germline ends. The germline V gene has CDR1 SGHRS and CDR2 YFSETQ. CDR3 size: 13 residues. CDR3 nucleotides: TGCGCCAGCAGCTTGGAATTTTTGGGCGAAGCTTTCTTT. Translation gives CASSLEFLGEAFF.

The chain uses TRBV6-1 and TRBJ1-1; D gene uncertain. The CDR3 covers 15 residues. The germline V and J ends were trimmed by 3 bases and 10 bases, with 21 bases remaining between them. CDR1 MNHNS and CDR2 SASEGT come from the germline V gene. The CDR3 nucleotides are TGTGCCAGCAGTGATACCCATTGGCTCTCGTTTGTAGCTTTCTTT. Translated: CASSDTHWLSFVAFF.

The chain carries TRBV5-4 and TRBJ1-1; a weak D match, TRBD1 (5 bases). This CDR3 is 13 amino acids long. The V gene's germline CDR1 is SGHNT and CDR2 YYREEE (reference sequence). With 8 bases removed from V and 4 bases from J, the gap between germline ends came to 15 bases. CDR3 sequence (DNA): TGTGCCAGTAGGCTGGGGGGGAGCACTGAAGCTTTCTTT. This gives the protein CASRLGGSTEAFF.

V and J are TRBV10-3 and TRBJ1-2, with no clear D. The CDR3 spans 17 residues. Trimming took 0 bases from V and 3 from J, leaving 17 bases between them. Germline CDR1 is ENHRY and CDR2 is SYGVKD. CDR3 loop: CAISESRERRAHYGYTF. CDR3 sequence (DNA): TGTGCCATCAGTGAGTCAAGGGAGCGCCGGGCTCACTATGGCTACACCTTC.

The chain links TRBV30 to TRBJ1-1, with 10 bases fitting TRBD1. The CDR3 runs 13 residues. Trimming cost V 6 bases and J 5 bases; bases outside gene matches: 6. Germline V gene sequence: CDR1 GTSNPN, CDR2 SVGIG (reference sequence). The CDR3 protein is CACRTGGRTEAFF. The CDR3 DNA follows: TGTGCCTGTCGGACAGGGGGAAGAACTGAAGCTTTCTTT. The full variable domain, its missing parts supplied by reference TRBV30 and TRBJ1-1, is SQTIHQWPATLVQPVGSPLSLECTVEGTSNPNLYWYRQAAGRGLQLLFYSVGIGQISSEVPQNLSASRPQDRQFILSSKKLLLSDSGFYLCACRTGGRTEAFFGQGTRLTVV.

V usage is TRBV6-1 and J usage is TRBJ2-7, with no clear D. CDR1 and CDR2 from the germline V gene are MNHNS and SASEGT. The germline V and J ends were trimmed by 2 bases and 9 bases, with 8 bases remaining between them. The CDR3 spans 11 residues. CDR3 in amino acids: CASSELSRQYV. Here the CDR3 DNA reads TGTGCCAGCAGTGAACTTAGCAGGCAGTACGTC.

The genes are TRBV11-3 and TRBJ2-5, with TRBD2 matching over 10 bases. Per germline, CDR1 SGHNT and CDR2 YENEEA. Germline trimming cut 3 bases from V and 2 bases from J; bases unmatched to any gene: 6. This CDR3 is 16 amino acids long. The CDR3 reads CASSFVSGRGQETQYF. The DNA of the CDR3 is TGTGCCAGCAGCTTCGTCAGCGGGAGGGGACAAGAGACCCAGTACTTC.

The CDR3 is CASSDRQANQPQHF. The CDR3, as DNA: TGTGCCAGCAGCGATCGACAGGCCAATCAGCCCCAGCATTTT. The V call is TRBV5-6, the J call TRBJ1-5, with D perhaps TRBD1 (6 bases). CDR3 length equals 14 residues. Trimming shortened V by 4 bases and J by 3 bases, and 11 bases separated the two germline ends. Germline CDR1 is SGHDT and CDR2 is YYEEEE.

The V and J genes are TRBV3-1 (or the pseudogene TRBV3-2) and TRBJ2-1, with TRBD2 matching over 8 bases. J lost 10 bases, V lost 2 bases, and 4 bases had no gene match. Germline-derived CDR1 and CDR2 are LGHDT and YNNKEL (reference sequence). The CDR3 consists of 13 residues. For the CDR3, the DNA is TGTGCCAGCAGCCAACTCGGGAGGGGGGAGCAGTTCTTC. It specifies CASSQLGRGEQFF.

The V gene is TRBV7-2, the J gene TRBJ2-1; 13 nucleotides agree with TRBD2. This CDR3 is 18 amino acids long. Trimming at V came to 4 bases and at J to 9 bases, leaving 15 bases not matched to a gene. Germline CDR1 and CDR2: SGHTA and FQGNSA. The CDR3 DNA follows: TGTGCCAGCAGCTCCCCCCTCCCACTAGCGGGAGGGGGTGGTGAGCAGTTCTTC. Residues: CASSSPLPLAGGGGEQFF.

This clone was observed a handful of times. The V and J genes are TRBV27 and TRBJ2-1, with TRBD2 matching over 12 bases. Germline CDR1 is MNHEY and CDR2 is SMNVEV (reference sequence). After removal of 7 bases from V and 8 bases from J, the junction contained 0 bases not matched to a gene. There are 12 residues in the CDR3. The CDR3 sequence: CASTSGGDEQFF. CDR3 sequence (DNA): TGTGCCAGCACTAGCGGGGGGGATGAGCAGTTCTTC.

In DNA form, the CDR3 reads TGTGCCAGCTCACCTACGACAGGGGGCGAGGTCCTTGGCTACACCTTC. Its protein is CASSPTTGGEVLGYTF. This chain connects TRBV18 to TRBJ1-2; TRBD1 matches 10 bases. The CDR3 is 16 amino acids. Per germline, CDR1 KGHSH and CDR2 LQKENI. V was pared by 3 bases and J by 7 bases, with 11 bases of the junction left unmatched.